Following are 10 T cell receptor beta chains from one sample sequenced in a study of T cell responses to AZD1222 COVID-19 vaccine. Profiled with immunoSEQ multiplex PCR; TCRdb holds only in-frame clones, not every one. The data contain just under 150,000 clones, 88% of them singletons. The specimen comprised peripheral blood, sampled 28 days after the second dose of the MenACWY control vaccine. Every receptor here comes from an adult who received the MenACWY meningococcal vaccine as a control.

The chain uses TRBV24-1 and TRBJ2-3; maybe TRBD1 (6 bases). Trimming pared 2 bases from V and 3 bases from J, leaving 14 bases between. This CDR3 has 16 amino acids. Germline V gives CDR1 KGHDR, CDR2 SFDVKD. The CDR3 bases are TGTGCCACCAGTGATTACCTCACAGGGTTGACAGATACGCAGTATTTT. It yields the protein CATSDYLTGLTDTQYF.

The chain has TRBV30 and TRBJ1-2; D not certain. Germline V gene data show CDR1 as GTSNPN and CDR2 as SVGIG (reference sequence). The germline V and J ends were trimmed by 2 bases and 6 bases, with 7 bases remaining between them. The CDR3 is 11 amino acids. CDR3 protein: CAWSKINGYTF. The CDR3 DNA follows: TGTGCCTGGAGTAAAATAAATGGCTACACCTTC.

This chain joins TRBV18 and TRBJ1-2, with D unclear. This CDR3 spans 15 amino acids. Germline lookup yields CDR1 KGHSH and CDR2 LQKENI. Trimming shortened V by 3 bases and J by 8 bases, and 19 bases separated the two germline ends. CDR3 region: CASSPTHLDLGGYTF. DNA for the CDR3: TGTGCCAGCTCACCGACCCATTTGGACCTTGGGGGCTACACCTTC.

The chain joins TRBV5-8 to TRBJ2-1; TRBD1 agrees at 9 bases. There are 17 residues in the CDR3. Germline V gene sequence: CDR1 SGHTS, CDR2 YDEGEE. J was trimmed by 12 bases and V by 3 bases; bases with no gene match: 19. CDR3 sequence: CASSSLLRDRAILGQFF. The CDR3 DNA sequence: TGTGCCAGCAGCTCCCTCCTCCGGGACAGGGCTATCTTAGGGCAGTTCTTC.

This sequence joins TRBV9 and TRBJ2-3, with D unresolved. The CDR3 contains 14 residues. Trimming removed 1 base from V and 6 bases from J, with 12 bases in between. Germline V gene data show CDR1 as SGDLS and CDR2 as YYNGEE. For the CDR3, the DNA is TGTGCCAGCAGCGTACGGCCAGCTTCGGATACGCAGTATTTT. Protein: CASSVRPASDTQYF.

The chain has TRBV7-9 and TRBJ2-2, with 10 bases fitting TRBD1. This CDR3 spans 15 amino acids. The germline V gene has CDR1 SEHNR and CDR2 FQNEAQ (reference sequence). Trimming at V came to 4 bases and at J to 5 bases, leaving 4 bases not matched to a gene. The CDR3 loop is CASSSDRGRTGELFF. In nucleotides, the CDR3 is TGTGCCAGCAGCTCAGACAGGGGGCGAACCGGGGAGCTGTTTTTT.

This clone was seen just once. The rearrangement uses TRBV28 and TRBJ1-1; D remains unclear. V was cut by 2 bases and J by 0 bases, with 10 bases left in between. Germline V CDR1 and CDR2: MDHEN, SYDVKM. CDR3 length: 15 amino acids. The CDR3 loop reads CASSLPRTVNTEAFF. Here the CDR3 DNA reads TGTGCCAGCAGTTTACCGCGGACGGTGAACACTGAAGCTTTCTTT.

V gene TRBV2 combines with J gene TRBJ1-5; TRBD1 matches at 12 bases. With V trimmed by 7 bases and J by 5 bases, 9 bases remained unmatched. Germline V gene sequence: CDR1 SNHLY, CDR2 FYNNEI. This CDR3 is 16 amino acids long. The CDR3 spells CASMRDRGLVHQPQHF. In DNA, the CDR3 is TGTGCCAGCATGAGGGACAGGGGGCTTGTTCATCAGCCCCAGCATTTT.

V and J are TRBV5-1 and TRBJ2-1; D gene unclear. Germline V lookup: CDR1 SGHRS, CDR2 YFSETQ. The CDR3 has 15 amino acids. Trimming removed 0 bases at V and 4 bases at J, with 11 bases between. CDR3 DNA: TGCGCCAGCAGCTTGGACCCAGTAGGATACAATGAGCAGTTCTTC. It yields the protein CASSLDPVGYNEQFF.

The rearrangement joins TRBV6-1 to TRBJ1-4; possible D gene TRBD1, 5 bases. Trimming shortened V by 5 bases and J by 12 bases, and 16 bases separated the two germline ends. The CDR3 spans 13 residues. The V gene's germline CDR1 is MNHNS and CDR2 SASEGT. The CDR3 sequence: CASSWGLAKELFF. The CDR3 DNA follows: TGTGCCAGCAGTTGGGGCCTAGCCAAGGAACTGTTTTTT.